This T cell receptor beta chain was documented in a study of neoadjuvant anti-PD-1 for oral cavity cancer. As for the study in general: Non-progressing patients received a fourth nivolumab dose near day 43, then surgery on days 50-56. Study-wide points: With a few patients per group, TCR findings need larger cohorts.

The CDR3 loop spans 15 amino acids. Germline CDR1 reads SGHNT; CDR2 reads YYREEE (reference sequence). With 4 bases removed from V and 3 bases from J, the gap between germline ends came to 16 bases. Note on this clone: The target antigen is unknown.

Time point described: after neoadjuvant nivolumab, at surgical resection. Cohort: HPV-negative, locally advanced oral cavity squamous cell carcinoma patients. Sequencing used immunoSEQ multiplex PCR; TCRdb keeps in-frame clones, though not all of them. Among some 22,000 clones, more than 20% were seen once, and the ten largest hold roughly a sixth. The chain links TRBV5-4 to TRBJ1-1; D is possibly TRBD1 (5 bases). The sample here was tumor tissue, taken after nivolumab (anti-PD-1) treatment. This sequence originates from a person aged 40 to 85 with oral cavity squamous cell carcinoma. In nucleotides, the CDR3 is TGTGCCAGCAGCCCCCTGGGGGGTTTTGACACTGAAGCTTTCTTT. Translated: CASSPLGGFDTEAFF.